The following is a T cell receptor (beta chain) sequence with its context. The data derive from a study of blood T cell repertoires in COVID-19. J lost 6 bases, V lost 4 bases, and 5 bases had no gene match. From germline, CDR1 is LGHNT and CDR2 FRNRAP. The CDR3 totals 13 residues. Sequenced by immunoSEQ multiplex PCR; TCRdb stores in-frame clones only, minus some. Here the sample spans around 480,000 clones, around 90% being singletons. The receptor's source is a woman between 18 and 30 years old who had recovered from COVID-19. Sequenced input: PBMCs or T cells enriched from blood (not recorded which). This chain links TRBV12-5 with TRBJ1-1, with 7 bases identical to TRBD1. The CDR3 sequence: CASGWDSVPEAFF. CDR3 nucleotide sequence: TGTGCTAGTGGTTGGGACAGTGTTCCTGAAGCTTTCTTT.